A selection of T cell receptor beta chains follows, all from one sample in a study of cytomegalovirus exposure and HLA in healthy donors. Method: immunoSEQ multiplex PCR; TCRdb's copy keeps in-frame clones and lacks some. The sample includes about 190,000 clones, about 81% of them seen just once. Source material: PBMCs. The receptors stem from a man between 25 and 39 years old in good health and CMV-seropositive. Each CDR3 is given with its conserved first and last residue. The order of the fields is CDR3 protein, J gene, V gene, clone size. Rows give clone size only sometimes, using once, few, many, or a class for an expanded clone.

CDR3 protein: CASSLTNQPQHF
J gene: TRBJ1-5
V gene: TRBV7-2
clone size: NA

CDR3 protein: CSSSSAIAGGYEQYF
J gene: TRBJ2-7
V gene: TRBV7-9
clone size: NA

CDR3 protein: CASSGATSGANVLTF
J gene: TRBJ2-6
V gene: TRBV19
clone size: NA

CDR3 protein: CASGGQVREQYF
J gene: TRBJ2-7
V gene: TRBV7-2
clone size: few

CDR3 protein: CASSLDGRGRLDIQYF
J gene: TRBJ2-4
V gene: TRBV5-6
clone size: once

CDR3 protein: CASSYSRDANTGELFF
J gene: TRBJ2-2
V gene: TRBV6-5
clone size: NA

CDR3 protein: CASSLGGRGETQYF
J gene: TRBJ2-5
V gene: TRBV13
clone size: NA

CDR3 protein: CASSIPSGQGSEKLFF
J gene: TRBJ1-4
V gene: TRBV7-9
clone size: NA

CDR3 protein: CASSQDFTGNQPQHF
J gene: TRBJ1-5
V gene: TRBV4-1
clone size: NA

CDR3 protein: CASSQLDSYEQYF
J gene: TRBJ2-7
V gene: TRBV4-3
clone size: NA

CDR3 protein: CASRQDRSTYNEQFF
J gene: TRBJ2-1
V gene: TRBV5-4
clone size: NA

CDR3 protein: CASSFARDRGRGPYEQYF
J gene: TRBJ2-7
V gene: TRBV7-9
clone size: once

CDR3 protein: CASTWTRDSYEQYF
J gene: NA
V gene: TRBV28
clone size: NA

CDR3 protein: CASSYFPGLETYNEQFF
J gene: TRBJ2-1
V gene: TRBV7-3
clone size: NA

CDR3 protein: CASSSRGTGGGETQYF
J gene: TRBJ2-5
V gene: TRBV7-3
clone size: NA

CDR3 protein: CASSSGQGALFTDTQYF
J gene: TRBJ2-3
V gene: TRBV5-1
clone size: NA

CDR3 protein: CASSVTSGSVDTQYF
J gene: TRBJ2-3
V gene: TRBV9
clone size: NA

CDR3 protein: CASSLAYRGLWETQYF
J gene: TRBJ2-5
V gene: TRBV7-2
clone size: NA

CDR3 protein: CASSLGKGQSEKLFF
J gene: TRBJ1-4
V gene: TRBV5-4
clone size: NA

CDR3 protein: CASSDGYNTEAFF
J gene: TRBJ1-1
V gene: TRBV5-6
clone size: many

CDR3 protein: CASSLAYSGGYTHEQYF
J gene: TRBJ2-7
V gene: TRBV7-8
clone size: NA

CDR3 protein: CASSNSGSYEQYF
J gene: TRBJ2-7
V gene: TRBV19
clone size: NA

CDR3 protein: CASSLRARETQYF
J gene: TRBJ2-5
V gene: TRBV28
clone size: once

CDR3 protein: CASSLGPKVGNTIYF
J gene: TRBJ1-3
V gene: TRBV7-2
clone size: NA

CDR3 protein: CASSYAGRSAEAFF
J gene: TRBJ1-1
V gene: TRBV6-5
clone size: NA